Sequencing of this T cell receptor (beta chain) was carried out in a study of siplizumab effects on memory and regulatory T cells. Study findings and constraints: The authors could not assign a naive or memory phenotype to roughly 80-96% of proliferating CD4+ or CD8+ clones.

As concerns this clone: Its antigen remains unidentified.

TCRdb keeps only in-frame clones here, not all; method: immunoSEQ multiplex PCR. Among tens of thousands of clones listed, roughly nine tenths were seen once. Sequencing used CD8+ T cells sorted from blood. The clonotype comes from a human donor in good health.

The CDR3: CASSRGLAGAVDYNEQFF. CDR3 bases: TGCGCCAGCAGCAGGGGACTAGCGGGAGCGGTGGACTACAATGAGCAGTTCTTC. This rearrangement joins TRBV5-1 to TRBJ2-1; 14 bases are shared with TRBD2. Germline loops: CDR1 SGHRS, CDR2 YFSETQ. The CDR3 has 18 amino acids. V shed 4 bases and J 3 bases; nucleotides not matched to a gene: 9. The whole variable domain, filled in from reference TRBV5-1 and TRBJ2-1, reads KAGVTQTPRYLIKTRGQQVTLSCSPISGHRSVSWYQQTPGQGLQFLFEYFSETQRNKGNFPGRFSGRQFSNSRSEMNVSTLELGDSALYLCASSRGLAGAVDYNEQFFGPGTRLTVL.